A single sample is the source of the 26 T cell receptor beta chains below, sequenced in a study of Graves' ophthalmopathy and Graves' hyperthyroidism. TCR beta CDR3 amplification used RNA transcripts. First-round RT-PCR employed HTBI primers, with a second-round multiplex PCR after it. A single record per CDR3 protein comes from TCRdb applying MiXCR to the multiplex PCR reads. The sample has about 420,000 distinct CDR3 sequences, around a fifth seen once. Sequencing used peripheral blood. Receptors originate from a woman aged 18-30 years with stable Graves' hyperthyroidism.

The table lists this clonotype with a few counts. The chain recombines TRBV12-3 or TRBV12-4 with TRBJ1-5, with D possibly being TRBD1 (6 bases). CDR3 size: 17 residues. V was pared by 5 bases and J by 1 base, with 18 bases between. DNA for the CDR3: TGTGCCAGCAGTCCCACTCCGCAGGGGAGGAGCAATCAGCCCCAGCATTTT. Amino acid sequence: CASSPTPQGRSNQPQHF.

This clonotype occurred many times. The J gene is TRBJ2-7, the V gene TRBV20-1; 8 bases map to TRBD2. Germline V CDR1 and CDR2: DFQATT, SNEGSKA (reference sequence). This CDR3 comprises 15 residues. V dropped 5 bases and J dropped 6; count of bases not matched to a gene: 15. The CDR3 DNA reads as TGCAGTGCTCGGACGGTAGAGCGGGAGTTCGTCGAGCAGTACTTC. Translated: CSARTVEREFVEQYF.

Many counts were recorded for this clonotype. The V and J genes are TRBV6-5 and TRBJ1-1; no definite D call. Germline V lookup: CDR1 MNHEY, CDR2 SVGAGI. V was trimmed by 7 bases and J by 1 base, leaving 10 bases between them. The CDR3 spans 13 residues. DNA of the CDR3: TGTGCCAGCAAGGTGTCAGCGAACACTGAAGCTTTCTTT. Translated, it gives CASKVSANTEAFF.

This clonotype was picked up a small number of times. The chain has TRBV5-1 and TRBJ2-7, with D hard to call. Trimming cost V 0 bases and J 6 bases, with 10 bases left between them. Germline loops: CDR1 SGHRS, CDR2 YFSETQ. The CDR3 is 13 residues long. CDR3 sequence reads: CASSLASIAEQYF. The CDR3 DNA reads TGCGCCAGCAGCTTGGCCAGTATAGCCGAGCAGTACTTC.

The J gene is TRBJ2-5, the V gene TRBV29-1; no firm D call. The CDR3 is made up of 14 amino acids. Germline V gene lookup returns CDR1 SQVTM and CDR2 ANQGSEA. The V end lost 4 bases, the J end lost 1 base, and 13 bases lay between the germline ends. The CDR3 protein is CSVGRSGVQETQYF. The DNA of the CDR3 is TGCAGCGTTGGACGGTCCGGAGTCCAAGAGACCCAGTACTTC.

The rearrangement links TRBV5-1 to TRBJ2-5, with 9 bases fitting TRBD1. V gave up 0 bases and J gave up 4 bases; unmatched junction bases: 4. The CDR3 covers 15 residues. From germline, CDR1 is SGHRS and CDR2 YFSETQ. Written as DNA, the CDR3 is TGCGCCAGCAGCTTGGCCATGGGACAGGGAGAGACCCAGTACTTC. Translation gives CASSLAMGQGETQYF.

The rearrangement uses TRBV7-8 and TRBJ2-7; 11 bases align to TRBD2. CDR3 length equals 15 residues. Germline V gives CDR1 SGHVS, CDR2 FQNEAQ. J was trimmed by 7 bases and V by 2 bases; bases with no gene match: 7. CDR3 sequence: CASSLRLAGGGEQYF. In DNA, the CDR3 is TGTGCCAGCAGCTTAAGGCTAGCGGGGGGAGGTGAGCAGTACTTC.

This clonotype was counted many times. As DNA, the CDR3 is TGTGCCAGCAGACGGGACGGAGTTAACTATGGCTACACCTTC. It specifies CASRRDGVNYGYTF. V usage is TRBV6-1 and J usage is TRBJ1-2; D possibly corresponds to TRBD1 (5 bases). V lost 6 bases and J 1 base, leaving 12 bases between the germline ends. Germline V gives CDR1 MNHNS, CDR2 SASEGT. The CDR3 length is 14 residues.

This rearrangement joins TRBV12-3 or TRBV12-4 to TRBJ1-2; no clear D. Trimming left V 6 bases short and J 8 bases short, with 16 bases between. This CDR3 is 13 amino acids long. CDR3: CASSEAGSVGYTF. For the CDR3, the DNA is TGTGCCAGCAGCGAAGCGGGGTCGGTCGGCTACACCTTC.

This clonotype was picked up one time. This chain connects TRBV6-5 to TRBJ1-5, with 8 bases fitting TRBD1. The germline V gene encodes CDR1 MNHEY and CDR2 SVGAGI. V lost 2 bases to trimming and J lost 1 base; unmatched junction nucleotides: 7. The CDR3 totals 17 residues. CDR3 DNA sequence: TGTGCCAGCAGTTACGCGGGACAGGATGGGAGCAATCAGCCCCAGCATTTT. Translating gives CASSYAGQDGSNQPQHF.

This chain uses TRBV12-3 or TRBV12-4 with TRBJ1-5; the D is unclear. The CDR3 runs to 13 residues. The V end was cut by 5 bases, the J end by 2 bases, with 7 bases between. CDR3 sequence reads: CASSIIGNQPQHF. CDR3 in DNA: TGTGCCAGCAGTATTATAGGCAATCAGCCCCAGCATTTT.

This clonotype was recorded many times. The rearrangement joins TRBV7-9 to TRBJ2-5; D might be TRBD2 (5 bases). Germline V CDR1 and CDR2: SEHNR, FQNEAQ (reference sequence). There are 14 residues in the CDR3. Trimming stripped 5 bases from V and 5 bases from J, with 15 bases between. CDR3 sequence reads: CASSPPWGAETQYF. In DNA form, the CDR3 reads TGTGCCAGCAGCCCCCCGTGGGGAGCGGAGACCCAGTACTTC.

This clonotype was observed at least ten times. V usage is TRBV5-1 and J usage is TRBJ2-5; no clear D. There are 14 residues in the CDR3. Germline loops: CDR1 SGHRS, CDR2 YFSETQ. Trimming pared 2 bases from V and 6 bases from J, leaving 14 bases between. DNA for the CDR3: TGCGCCAGCAGCTTACGCCTACCCGAGCAGACCCAGTACTTC. Translating gives CASSLRLPEQTQYF.

This clonotype has just one count. The chain is built from TRBV12-3 or TRBV12-4 and TRBJ1-6, with D tentatively TRBD1 (5 bases). V dropped 6 bases and J dropped 14 bases, with 17 bases sitting between them. This CDR3 region has 13 residues. CDR3 amino acids: CASSRDGAGSLHF. The CDR3 region has the DNA TGTGCCAGCAGCCGGGACGGCGCCGGGTCCCTCCACTTT.

V usage is TRBV2 and J usage is TRBJ1-2; no definite D call. The CDR3 is made up of 13 amino acids. Germline V gene lookup returns CDR1 SNHLY and CDR2 FYNNEI. The ends were cut back, 2 bases at V and 7 bases at J, with 11 bases in the middle. CDR3 DNA: TGTGCCAGCAGTGAACACGTACTGCGTGGCTACACCTTC. The encoded protein is CASSEHVLRGYTF.

This clonotype was counted at least ten times. The chain recombines TRBV6-1 with TRBJ1-1, with a weak D call TRBD1 (6 bases). Trimming shortened V by 3 bases and J by 0 bases, and 11 bases separated the two germline ends. The CDR3 is 15 amino acids. Germline values: CDR1 MNHNS, CDR2 SASEGT. In DNA form, the CDR3 reads TGTGCCAGCAGTGACCGAGGACAGATGAACACTGAAGCTTTCTTT. Translating gives CASSDRGQMNTEAFF.

With respect to this clonotype: This is likely a read error, given that the CDR3 carries no conserved phenylalanine or tryptophan at its end. This chain links TRBV20-1 with TRBJ2-5; TRBD2 matches at 8 bases. This CDR3 is 13 amino acids long. The germline V gene encodes CDR1 DFQATT and CDR2 SNEGSKA (reference sequence). DNA for the CDR3: TGCAGTGCTGGCGGGAGGTGGCAAGAGTCCCAGTACTAC. Encoded protein: CSAGGRWQESQYY.

This clonotype has ten or more counts. The rearrangement links TRBV28 to TRBJ1-1, with 7 bases identical to TRBD1. Germline lookup yields CDR1 MDHEN and CDR2 SYDVKM. J gave up 1 base and V 3 bases, and 5 bases lay outside the gene matches. There are 15 residues in the CDR3. CDR3 nucleotides: TGTGCCAGCAGTTTCCTCGGACAGGAGAACACTGAAGCTTTCTTT. This sequence encodes CASSFLGQENTEAFF.

For this clonotype: A much more abundant neighbour one base away suggests this may be a read error. This chain links TRBV5-1 with TRBJ2-5; 8 bases are a match to TRBD2. CDR3 size: 16 residues. CDR1 is SGHRS and CDR2 is YFSETQ in the germline V gene. The DNA of the CDR3 is TGCGCCAGCAGCTTGGGTGCAGCGGGAGTTCAAGAGACCAAGTACTTC. Amino acid sequence: CASSLGAAGVQETKYF.

The sample holds many counts of this clonotype. The J gene is TRBJ1-6, the V gene TRBV27; TRBD1 matches at 7 bases. CDR1 and CDR2 from the germline V gene are MNHEY and SMNVEV (reference sequence). J was trimmed by 7 bases and V by 5 bases; bases with no gene match: 5. This CDR3 spans 14 amino acids. CDR3 DNA sequence: TGTGCCAGCAGTATGACAGGGAGGAATTCACCCCTCCACTTT. It is translated as CASSMTGRNSPLHF.

This clonotype was seen repeatedly, ten times or more. This chain uses TRBV6-2 or TRBV6-3 with TRBJ2-2; 9 bases match TRBD2. This CDR3 region has 16 residues. The germline gives CDR1 MNHEY, CDR2 SVGEGT. Trimming cost V 5 bases and J 3 bases; bases outside gene matches: 7. The CDR3: CASSRTTSGDTGELFF. The DNA for the CDR3 is TGTGCCAGCAGTCGCACGACTAGCGGAGACACCGGGGAGCTGTTTTTT.

This clonotype was counted ten times or more. The CDR3 here is CASSPRDRDSPNSPLHF. DNA for the CDR3: TGTGCCAGCAGCCCCCGGGACAGGGACTCCCCTAATTCACCCCTCCACTTT. The rearrangement joins TRBV13 to TRBJ1-6, with TRBD1 matching 9 bases. This CDR3 region has 17 residues. V lost 5 bases to trimming and J lost 6 bases; unmatched junction nucleotides: 11. Germline CDR1 reads PRHDT; CDR2 reads FYEKMQ (reference sequence).

This clonotype was found many times. The chain joins TRBV6-4 to TRBJ2-7; D is unclear. Germline assignment: CDR1 MRHNA and CDR2 SNTAGT. V was clipped by 2 bases and J by 2 bases, with 4 bases between them. The CDR3 covers 12 residues. The CDR3 DNA reads TGTGCCAGCAGTGACGGTCCCTACGAGCAGTACTTC. It yields the protein CASSDGPYEQYF.

This clonotype was counted ten times or more. In nucleotides, the CDR3 is TGTGCCAGCGGAGGAGCGGGAAAACATACTGGGGCCAACGTCCTGACTTTC. Translating gives CASGGAGKHTGANVLTF. The chain links TRBV28 to TRBJ2-6; the match to TRBD2 covers 7 bases. The CDR3 is 17 residues long. Trimming removed 8 bases from V and 2 bases from J; junction bases left unmatched: 12. Germline V lookup: CDR1 MDHEN, CDR2 SYDVKM.

The sample holds many counts of this clonotype. This chain joins TRBV9 and TRBJ1-2; D is uncertain. The V gene lost 0 bases and the J gene lost 0 bases, with 9 bases spanning the gap. The germline V gene encodes CDR1 SGDLS and CDR2 YYNGEE. This CDR3 is 15 amino acids long. CDR3 DNA sequence: TGTGCCAGCAGCGTAGAGGCAGTTCCTAACTATGGCTACACCTTC. The encoded protein is CASSVEAVPNYGYTF. The variable domain in full, with the rest retrieved from reference TRBV9 and TRBJ1-2, is DSGVTQTPKHLITATGQRVTLRCSPRSGDLSVYWYQQSLDQGLQFLIQYYNGEERAKGNILERFSAQQFPDLHSELNLSSLELGDSALYFCASSVEAVPNYGYTFGSGTRLTVV.

The chain has TRBV12-3 or TRBV12-4 and TRBJ2-5, with 7 bases fitting TRBD2. Trimming removed 8 bases from V and 5 bases from J; junction bases left unmatched: 11. This CDR3 contains 14 residues. The CDR3 coding sequence is TGTGCCAGCGGGCGGGGGACGCCATGGGAGACCCAGTACTTC. Amino acid sequence: CASGRGTPWETQYF.